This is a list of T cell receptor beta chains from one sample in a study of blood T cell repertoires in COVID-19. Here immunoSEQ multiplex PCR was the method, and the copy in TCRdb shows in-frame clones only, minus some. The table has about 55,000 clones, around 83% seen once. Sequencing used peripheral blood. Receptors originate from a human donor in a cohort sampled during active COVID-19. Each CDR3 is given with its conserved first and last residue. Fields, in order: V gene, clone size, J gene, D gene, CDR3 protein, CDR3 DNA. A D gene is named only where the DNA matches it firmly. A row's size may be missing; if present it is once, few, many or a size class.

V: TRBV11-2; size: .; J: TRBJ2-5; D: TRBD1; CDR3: CASSTNRGQGETQYF; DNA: TGTGCCAGCAGCACGAACAGGGGGCAGGGAGAGACCCAGTACTTC
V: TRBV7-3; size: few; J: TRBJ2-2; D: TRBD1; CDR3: CATAGGNTGELFF; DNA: TGTGCCACCGCAGGGGGGAACACCGGGGAGCTGTTTTTT
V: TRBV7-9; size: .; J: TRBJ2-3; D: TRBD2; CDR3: CASSLGLAGGTDTQYF; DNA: TGTGCCAGCAGCCTTGGACTAGCGGGGGGCACAGATACGCAGTATTTT
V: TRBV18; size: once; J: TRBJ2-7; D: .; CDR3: CASSGPSADEQYF; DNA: TGTGCCAGCTCAGGGCCCAGTGCCGACGAGCAGTACTTC
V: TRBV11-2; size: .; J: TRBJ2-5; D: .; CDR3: CASNQDGKETQYF; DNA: TGTGCCAGCAACCAGGACGGGAAAGAGACCCAGTACTTC
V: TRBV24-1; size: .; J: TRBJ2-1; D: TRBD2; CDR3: CATSDPGTSGGSSYNEQFF; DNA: TGTGCCACCAGTGACCCCGGGACTAGCGGGGGGAGCTCCTACAATGAGCAGTTCTTC
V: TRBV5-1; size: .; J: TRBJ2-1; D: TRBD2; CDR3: CASSFSTSGVNEQFF; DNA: TGCGCCAGCAGCTTCTCAACTAGCGGGGTTAATGAGCAGTTCTTC
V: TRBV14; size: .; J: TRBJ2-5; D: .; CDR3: CASSQLSEETQYF; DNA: TGTGCCAGCAGCCAACTAAGTGAAGAGACCCAGTACTTC
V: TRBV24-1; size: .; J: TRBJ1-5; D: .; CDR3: CATSDGQGFQPQHF; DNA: TGTGCCACCAGTGATGGTCAGGGTTTTCAGCCCCAGCATTTT
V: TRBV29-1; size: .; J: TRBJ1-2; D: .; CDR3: CSALDTFELTGYTF; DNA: TGCAGCGCCTTGGACACTTTCGAACTGACTGGCTACACCTTC
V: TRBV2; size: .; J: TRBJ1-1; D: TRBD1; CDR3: CASRGRQGALETEAFF; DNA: TGTGCCAGCAGGGGTAGACAGGGGGCCCTTGAGACTGAAGCTTTCTTT
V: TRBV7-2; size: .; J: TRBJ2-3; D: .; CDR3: CASSLSPRDTQYF; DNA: TGTGCCAGCAGCTTATCCCCCCGAGATACGCAGTATTTT
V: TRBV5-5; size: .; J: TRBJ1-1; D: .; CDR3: CASSLQGPGTEAFF; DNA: TGTGCCAGCAGCTTGCAGGGGCCCGGCACTGAAGCTTTCTTT
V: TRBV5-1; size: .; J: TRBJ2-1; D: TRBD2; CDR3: CASSAGLAGGANEQFF; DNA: TGCGCCAGCAGCGCCGGACTAGCGGGAGGGGCGAATGAGCAGTTCTTC
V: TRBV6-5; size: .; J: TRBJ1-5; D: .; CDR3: CASGARGNQPQHF; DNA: TGTGCCAGCGGGGCACGGGGCAATCAGCCCCAGCATTTT
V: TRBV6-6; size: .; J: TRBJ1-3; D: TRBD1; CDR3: CASSPPTGGTGNTIYF; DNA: TGTGCCAGCAGCCCCCCCACAGGGGGCACGGGAAACACCATATATTTT
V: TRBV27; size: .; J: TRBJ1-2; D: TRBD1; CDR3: CASSSQGGIYGYTF; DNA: TGTGCCAGCAGTTCACAGGGGGGAATATATGGCTACACCTTC
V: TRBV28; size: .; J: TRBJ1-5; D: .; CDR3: CASSLIEGYSNQPQHF; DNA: TGTGCCAGCAGTTTAATTGAGGGATATAGCAATCAGCCCCAGCATTTT
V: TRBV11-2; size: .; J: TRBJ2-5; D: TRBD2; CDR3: CASSRRGSGGETQYF; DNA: TGTGCCAGCAGCCGTAGGGGGAGCGGGGGAGAGACCCAGTACTTC
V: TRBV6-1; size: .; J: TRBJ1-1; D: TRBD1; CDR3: CASSDRDRGRAVVAFF; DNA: TGTGCCAGCAGTGACCGGGACAGGGGAAGGGCGGTGGTCGCTTTCTTT
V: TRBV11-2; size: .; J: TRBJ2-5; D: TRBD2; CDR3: CASSLGRTSGSLETQYF; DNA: TGTGCCAGCAGCTTGGGCCGGACTAGCGGGAGCCTCGAGACCCAGTACTTC
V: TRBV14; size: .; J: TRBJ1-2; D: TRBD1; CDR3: CASSQLAGTAGYTF; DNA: TGTGCCAGCAGCCAACTCGCCGGGACAGCGGGCTACACCTTC
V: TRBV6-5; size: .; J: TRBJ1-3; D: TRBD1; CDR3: CASSSSDRGLVF; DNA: TGTGCCAGCAGTTCCTCGGACAGGGGGCTAGTATTT
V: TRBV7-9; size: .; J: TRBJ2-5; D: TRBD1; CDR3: CASSLVGTPGQVQETQYF; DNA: TGTGCCAGCAGCTTAGTAGGGACACCTGGACAGGTCCAAGAGACCCAGTACTTC
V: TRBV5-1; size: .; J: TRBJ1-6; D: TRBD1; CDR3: CASSFDRENSPLHF; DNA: TGCGCCAGCAGCTTCGACAGGGAGAATTCACCCCTCCACTTT
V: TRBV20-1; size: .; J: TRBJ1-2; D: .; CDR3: CSYLRSGGYTF; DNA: TGCAGCTACCTGCGCTCGGGGGGCTACACCTTC
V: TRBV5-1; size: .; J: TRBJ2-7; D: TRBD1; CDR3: CASSPGQGLASEQYF; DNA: TGCGCCAGCAGCCCGGGACAGGGATTGGCCAGCGAGCAGTACTTC
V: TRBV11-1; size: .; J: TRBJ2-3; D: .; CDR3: CASSRGAGLDTQYF; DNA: TGTGCCAGTAGTCGCGGGGCTGGGCTAGATACGCAGTATTTT
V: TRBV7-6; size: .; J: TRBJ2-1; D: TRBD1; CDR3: CASSPGQDPSIYNEQFF; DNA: TGTGCCAGCAGCCCCGGACAGGACCCTTCCATTTACAATGAGCAGTTCTTC
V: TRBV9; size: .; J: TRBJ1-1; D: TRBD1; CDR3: CASSRDSMNTEAFF; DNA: TGTGCCAGCAGTAGGGACAGCATGAACACTGAAGCTTTCTTT
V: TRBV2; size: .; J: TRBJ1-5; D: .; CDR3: CASSPGGIRGQPQHF; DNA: TGTGCCAGCAGCCCGGGGGGTATACGGGGACAGCCCCAGCATTTT
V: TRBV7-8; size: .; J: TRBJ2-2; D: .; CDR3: CASSLVTGSTGELFF; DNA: TGTGCCAGCAGCTTAGTGACAGGAAGCACCGGGGAGCTGTTTTTT
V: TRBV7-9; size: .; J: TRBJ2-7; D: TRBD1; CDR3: CASSSTGTGGWDEQYF; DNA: TGTGCCAGCAGCTCGACCGGGACAGGGGGCTGGGACGAGCAGTACTTC
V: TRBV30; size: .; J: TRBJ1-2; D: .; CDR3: CAWRVALSYTF; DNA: TGTGCCTGGAGAGTAGCTCTGAGCTACACCTTC
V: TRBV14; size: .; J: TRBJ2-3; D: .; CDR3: CASSQQQASTDTQYF; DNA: TGTGCCAGCAGCCAACAGCAGGCGAGCACAGATACGCAGTATTTT
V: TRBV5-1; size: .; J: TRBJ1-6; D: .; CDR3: CASSLPLENNSPLHF; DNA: TGCGCCAGCAGCCTACCTCTTGAAAATAATTCACCCCTCCACTTT
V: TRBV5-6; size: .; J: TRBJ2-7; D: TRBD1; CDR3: CASSLDRDEQYF; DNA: TGTGCCAGCAGCTTAGACAGGGACGAGCAGTACTTC
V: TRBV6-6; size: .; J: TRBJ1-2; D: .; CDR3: CASRLGGGYTF; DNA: TGTGCCAGCAGGCTCGGGGGTGGCTACACCTTC
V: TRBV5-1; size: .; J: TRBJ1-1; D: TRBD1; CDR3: CASSLGQGPRSEAFF; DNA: TGCGCCAGCAGCTTGGGACAGGGCCCTAGGTCTGAAGCTTTCTTT
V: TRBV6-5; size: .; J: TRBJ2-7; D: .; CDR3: CASIGRQGSYEQYF; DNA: TGTGCCAGCATCGGGAGACAGGGAAGCTACGAGCAGTACTTC
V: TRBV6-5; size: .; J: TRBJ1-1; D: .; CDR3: CASSDPTGSGAFF; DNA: TGTGCCAGCAGCGACCCGACAGGCTCGGGGGCTTTCTTT
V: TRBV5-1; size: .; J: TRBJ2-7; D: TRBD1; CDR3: CASSWETGVDYEQYF; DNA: TGCGCCAGCAGCTGGGAGACAGGGGTGGATTACGAGCAGTACTTC
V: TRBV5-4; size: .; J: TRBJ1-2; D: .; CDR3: CASSSGGGIQGRGYTF; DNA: TGTGCCAGCAGCTCCGGGGGGGGGATCCAGGGGAGAGGCTACACCTTC
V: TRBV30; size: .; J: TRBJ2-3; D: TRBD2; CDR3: CAWTSGGLLLDTQYF; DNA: TGTGCCTGGACGTCGGGGGGTCTCCTATTAGATACGCAGTATTTT
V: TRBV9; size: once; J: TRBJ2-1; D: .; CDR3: CASSVVTGENEQFF; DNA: TGTGCCAGCAGCGTAGTGACGGGGGAAAATGAGCAGTTCTTC
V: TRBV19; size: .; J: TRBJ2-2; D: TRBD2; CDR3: CASRSRAGENTGELFF; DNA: TGTGCCAGTAGATCAAGGGCGGGGGAGAACACCGGGGAGCTGTTTTTT
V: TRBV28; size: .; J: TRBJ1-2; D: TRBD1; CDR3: CASSSTSFPGQRGYTF; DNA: TGTGCCAGCAGTTCCACATCTTTCCCGGGACAGAGGGGCTACACCTTC
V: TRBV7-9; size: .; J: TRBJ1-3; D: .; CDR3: CASSPVMGEGPTGNTIYF; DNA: TGTGCCAGCAGCCCCGTGATGGGGGAGGGACCAACTGGAAACACCATATATTTT
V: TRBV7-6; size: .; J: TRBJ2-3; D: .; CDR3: CASSGTWTDTQYF; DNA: TGTGCCAGCAGCGGGACATGGACAGATACGCAGTATTTT
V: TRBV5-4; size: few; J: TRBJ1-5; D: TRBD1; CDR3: CASSLGGGQGNQPQHF; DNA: TGTGCCAGCAGCTTGGGGGGTGGACAGGGCAATCAGCCCCAGCATTTT
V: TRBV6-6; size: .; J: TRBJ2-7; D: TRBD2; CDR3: CASSPGLAGVMTYEQYF; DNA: TGTGCCAGCAGTCCCGGACTAGCGGGAGTTATGACCTACGAGCAGTACTTC
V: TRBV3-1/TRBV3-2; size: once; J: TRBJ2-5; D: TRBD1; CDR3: CASSLNRGAETQYF; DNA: TGTGCCAGCAGCCTCAACAGGGGAGCGGAGACCCAGTACTTC
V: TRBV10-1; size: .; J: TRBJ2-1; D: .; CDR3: CASSGSVEQFF; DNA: TGCGCCAGCAGTGGATCGGTAGAGCAGTTCTTC
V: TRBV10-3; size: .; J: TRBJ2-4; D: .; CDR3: CAISQTGSGDIQYF; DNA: TGTGCCATCAGCCAGACAGGGTCGGGAGACATTCAGTACTTC
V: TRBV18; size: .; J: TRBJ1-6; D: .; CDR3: CASSPDRYNSPLHF; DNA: TGTGCCAGCTCTCCCGACAGGTATAATTCACCCCTCCACTTT